These 14 T cell receptor beta chains came from one sample sequenced in a study of human T cells and chemical hapten exposure. TCRdb used MiXCR to reprocess the RACE reads, holding one entry per CDR3 protein. Here the sample spans some 300,000 distinct CDR3 sequences, about 5.4% being singletons. The time point is: pre-sensitization, week 0. Noted treatment: therapeutic diphenylcyclopropenone sensitization with weekly scalp DPC. The source material was whole blood, sampled in connection with sensitization to the hapten diphenylcyclopropenone (DPC). Receptors originate from a woman in her late teens or twenties with alopecia areata. Some clones in this sample may be carry-over from other donors' samples.

This clonotype was found a few times. One end of the junction is discordant with germline, which a read error may explain. The chain joins TRBV7-7 to TRBJ2-3, with D possibly TRBD2 on 5 matching bases. Per the germline V gene, CDR1 is SSHAT and CDR2 is FNYEAQ (reference sequence). The CDR3 consists of 15 residues. The CDR3, as DNA: TGTGCTAGCAGCCCTGGGAACGGGGACACAGATACGCAGTATTTT. It yields the protein CASSPGNGDTDTQYF.

This clonotype occurred a few times. The CDR3 is CSANSGGLHEQYF. The CDR3 coding sequence is TGCAGTGCTAATAGCGGGGGGTTGCACGAGCAGTACTTC. The chain recombines TRBV20-1 with TRBJ2-7, with 10 nucleotides matching TRBD2. Germline lookup yields CDR1 DFQATT and CDR2 SNEGSKA (reference sequence). The CDR3 covers 13 residues. Germline trimming cut 4 bases from V and 5 bases from J; bases unmatched to any gene: 5.

This sequence joins TRBV15 and TRBJ1-4; a possible D gene is TRBD1 (5 bases). Germline V gene lookup returns CDR1 LNHNV and CDR2 YYDKDF (reference sequence). V gave up 0 bases and J gave up 2 bases, with 10 bases separating them. The CDR3 runs to 16 residues. CDR3 amino acids: CATSRDHGATNEKLFF. The CDR3, as DNA: TGTGCCACCAGCAGAGATCATGGGGCGACTAATGAAAAACTGTTTTTT. Drawing the rest from reference TRBV15 and TRBJ1-4, the complete variable domain is DAMVIQNPRYQVTQFGKPVTLSCSQTLNHNVMYWYQQKSSQAPKLLFHYYDKDFNNEADTPDNFQSRRPNTSFCFLDIRSPGLGDTAMYLCATSRDHGATNEKLFFGSGTQLSVL.

The table lists this clonotype with many counts. The J gene is TRBJ2-7, the V gene TRBV27; maybe TRBD2 (5 bases). The length of the CDR3 is 14 residues. Trimming pared 5 bases from V and 0 bases from J, leaving 11 bases between. CDR1 is MNHEY and CDR2 is SMNVEV in the germline V gene (reference sequence). The CDR3 nucleotides read TGTGCCAGCAGTCTAGTGGGGAGCTCCTACGAGCAGTACTTC. Protein sequence: CASSLVGSSYEQYF.

Many counts were recorded for this clonotype. The rearrangement joins TRBV7-6 to TRBJ2-2, with TRBD2 matching 9 bases. CDR1 and CDR2 (germline): SGHVS, FNYEAQ. The ends lost 6 bases at V and 0 bases at J; junction bases unmatched: 8. The CDR3 consists of 17 residues. This CDR3 reads CASSQKRGATNTGELFF. The DNA of the CDR3 is TGTGCCAGCAGTCAAAAGCGGGGGGCCACGAACACCGGGGAGCTGTTTTTT.

The chain carries TRBV5-4 and TRBJ2-7; D is possibly TRBD2 (5 bases). Germline CDR1 and CDR2: SGHNT and YYREEE (reference sequence). The V end lost 3 bases, the J end lost 2 bases, and 9 bases lay between the germline ends. The CDR3 runs to 13 residues. This CDR3 is CASSSGNTYEQYF. CDR3 sequence (DNA): TGTGCCAGCAGCTCCGGGAACACCTACGAGCAGTACTTC.

There are many counts of this clonotype. The chain is built from TRBV11-2 and TRBJ2-1; D not certain. This CDR3 contains 15 residues. V was pared by 1 base and J by 7 bases, with 14 bases between. Germline V gene data show CDR1 as SGHAT and CDR2 as FQNNGV. The CDR3 is CASSLVGSTSNEQFF. The CDR3 DNA follows: TGTGCCAGCAGCTTAGTGGGTTCCACCTCGAATGAGCAGTTCTTC.

This clonotype was seen at least ten times. This chain connects TRBV7-2 to TRBJ1-1; no clear D gene. CDR3 length equals 11 residues. V lost 5 bases to trimming and J lost 7 bases, with 8 bases between them. Germline CDR1 SGHTA, CDR2 FQGNSA. The CDR3 protein is CASSRAIEAFF. The CDR3 coding sequence is TGTGCCAGCAGCAGAGCGATTGAAGCTTTCTTT.

This clonotype has a handful of counts. The gene calls are TRBV5-5 and TRBJ2-6; TRBD2 is a possible D gene (6 bases). The CDR3 loop spans 16 amino acids. Germline V CDR1 and CDR2: SGHKS, YYEKEE (reference sequence). V was clipped by 4 bases and J by 5 bases, with 16 bases between them. In nucleotides, the CDR3 is TGTGCCAGCAGCGCTTGGCGGGGCGGTCGGGCCAACGTCCTGACTTTC. Protein: CASSAWRGGRANVLTF.

V is TRBV20-1 and J is TRBJ1-5; TRBD1 agrees at 7 bases. CDR1 is DFQATT, CDR2 SNEGSKA, per germline (reference sequence). Trimming removed 3 bases from V and 6 bases from J; junction bases left unmatched: 5. The CDR3 is 13 residues long. The CDR3 DNA is TGCAGTGCTAGGAGGGGGCGAGGTCAGCCCCAGCATTTT. Translated, it gives CSARRGRGQPQHF.

At least ten counts were recorded for this clonotype. This CDR3 reads CASSQGYLATEAFF. For the CDR3, the DNA is TGCGCCAGCAGCCAAGGCTACCTGGCCACTGAAGCTTTCTTT. The V and J genes are TRBV4-1 and TRBJ1-1; no firm D call. Trimming removed 1 base from V and 4 bases from J, with 10 bases in between. The CDR3 is made up of 14 amino acids. CDR1 is MGHRA and CDR2 is YSYEKL in the germline V gene.

V usage is TRBV20-1 and J usage is TRBJ1-1, with D perhaps matching TRBD1 (6 bases). Germline V lookup: CDR1 DFQATT, CDR2 SNEGSKA (reference sequence). The CDR3 loop spans 13 amino acids. V gave up 6 bases and J gave up 6 bases, with 17 bases separating them. CDR3 DNA: TGCAGTGCCGGACAGCTCCTAGGCGCTGAAGCTTTCTTT. Protein product: CSAGQLLGAEAFF.

This clonotype was counted only a few times. This sequence joins TRBV12-3 or TRBV12-4 and TRBJ2-5, with D unresolved. Trimming removed 1 base from V and 5 bases from J, with 20 bases in between. The length of the CDR3 is 17 residues. Written as DNA, the CDR3 is TGTGCCAGCAGTTTAGGCAGCGTTGGTCCAAATGGGGAGACCCAGTACTTC. It specifies CASSLGSVGPNGETQYF.

This clonotype was seen at least ten times. The V call is TRBV7-8, the J call TRBJ1-6; 7 positions match TRBD1. The CDR3 runs to 15 residues. The trim removed 6 bases at V and 8 bases at J, leaving 10 bases unmatched. Germline V gene sequence: CDR1 SGHVS, CDR2 FQNEAQ. The CDR3 DNA is TGTGCCAGCAGTTATGAGGGGGCTGGAGATTCACCCCTCCACTTT. Protein: CASSYEGAGDSPLHF.